The clone carrying this T cell receptor beta chain was seen only once. Antigen unknown. J lost 8 bases, V lost 1 base, and 1 base had no gene match. CDR3 length equals 15 residues. Germline loops: CDR1 MNHNS, CDR2 SASEGT. This sample is drawn from a study of cytomegalovirus exposure and HLA in healthy donors. Study-wide points: Association of 16,951 TCR beta sequences with HLA alleles was found at 0.05 false discovery rate in a later analysis.

The PCR employed 60 Vbeta primers together with 13 Jbeta primers. Only in-frame clones appear in the TCRdb table, and some are missing; sequencing was by immunoSEQ multiplex PCR. Counted here are about 160,000 clones, about 80% occurring once; the ten biggest clones make up about 1.4%. This TCR was recovered from a girl aged 5-17 years in good health and CMV-seropositive. Sequencing was performed on PBMCs. This sequence joins TRBV6-1 and TRBJ2-1; TRBD2 matches at 14 bases. This chain's CDR3 is CASSEGLAGGDEQFF. The CDR3 DNA follows: TGTGCCAGCAGTGAAGGACTAGCGGGGGGGGATGAGCAGTTCTTC.